The TCR beta chain under discussion was sequenced for a study of PD-L1 blockade in urothelial cancer. Looking at the study overall: Blood-derived samples held a median around 140,000 T cells.

Time point indicated: peripheral blood 6 weeks after treatment start. Repertoires were generated with immunoSEQ multiplex PCR, while TCRdb's copy carries only in-frame clones and drops some. The repertoire holds some 120,000 clones, with 75% to 90% as singletons. The CDR3 sequence is 15 residues long. The V segment lost 8 bases and the J segment 4 bases; nucleotides outside the gene matches: 7. Germline loops: CDR1 WSHSY, CDR2 SAAADI. This sample comprised PBMCs, obtained around atezolizumab (anti-PD-L1) treatment. V and J are TRBV10-2 and TRBJ2-1; the match to TRBD2 covers 11 bases. This receptor was obtained from a man in his 60s with urothelial cancer. The CDR3 spells CASAPLAGVYNEQFF. The CDR3 DNA sequence: TGCGCCAGCGCCCCACTAGCGGGAGTTTACAATGAGCAGTTCTTC.